The clone carrying this TCR beta chain showed up just a few times. The antigen remains undetermined. Expressed TCRB transcripts were sequenced because the entire RNA isolate underwent reverse transcription. Assay: immunoSEQ multiplex PCR; the TCRdb copy retains only in-frame clones and omits some. The data hold 620,000 or so clones, with 15% observed a single time. Cells sorted by CD45RO/CCR7/CD25/CD127/CD95/CD27 comprised CD4+ naive, central memory, regulatory and stem cell-like memory cells. The source of the sample is a study of beta chain features in type 1 diabetes. As for the study in general: What patients shared with healthy donors was a similar profile of age, gender and cell yields. Study-wide results and limits: Researchers cautioned that cDNA sequencing could over-represent cells with high TCR expression. In comparison with healthy donors, patients had naive, central memory and Treg TCRB repertoires that appeared more similar.

The CDR3 runs to 12 residues. Germline loops: CDR1 SQVTM, CDR2 ANQGSEA. Trimming removed 7 bases at V and 5 bases at J, with 14 bases between. The sequencing sample was made of naive CD4+ T cells from blood. The V call is TRBV29-1, the J call TRBJ2-5; D not certain. This receptor was identified in a man aged 18 to 29 in good health. The CDR3 reads CSAPSQEETQYF. CDR3 nucleotide sequence: TGCAGCGCGCCTTCCCAGGAGGAGACCCAGTACTTC.